These 32 T cell receptor beta chains were sequenced from one sample in a study of patients and donors after allogeneic stem cell transplantation. TCRdb re-analysed the RT-PCR reads in MiXCR, keeping a single row per CDR3 protein. This table has approximately 90,000 distinct CDR3 sequences, 4.5% to 5% appearing once. Sequences were obtained from blood, either unsorted or a sorted T cell fraction (not recorded which). These receptors were obtained from a human donor who was either an allogeneic HSCT recipient or a stem cell or donor lymphocyte infusion donor (not recorded which). It is not recorded whose cells these are; they may come from a transplant donor.

This clonotype was picked up a small number of times. This sequence joins TRBV6-1 and TRBJ2-7, with 10 bases matching TRBD2. The CDR3 totals 15 residues. The V segment lost 5 bases and the J segment 3 bases; nucleotides outside the gene matches: 7. The germline CDR1 and CDR2 sequences are MNHNS and SASEGT. CDR3 nucleotides: TGTGCCAGCAGTCACGGGACTAGCGAATACTACGAGCAGTACTTC. Translating gives CASSHGTSEYYEQYF.

This clonotype showed up many times. The chain recombines TRBV20-1 with TRBJ2-5; D perhaps matches TRBD2 (6 bases). The V and J ends lost 3 bases and 1 base respectively, with 9 bases between them. This CDR3 region has 13 residues. Germline V gene lookup returns CDR1 DFQATT and CDR2 SNEGSKA (reference sequence). CDR3 amino acids: CSASGRGQETQYF. In DNA, the CDR3 is TGCAGTGCTAGCGGGAGAGGCCAAGAGACCCAGTACTTC.

This clonotype appeared many times. The chain employs TRBV5-4 and TRBJ2-7, with 13 bases matching TRBD2. Per germline, CDR1 SGHNT and CDR2 YYREEE (reference sequence). After removal of 4 bases from V and 0 bases from J, the junction contained 7 bases not matched to a gene. The CDR3 has 17 amino acids. The CDR3 nucleotides are TGTGCCAGCAGCCCGGGACTAGCGGGATCCCTCTCCTACGAGCAGTACTTC. Protein: CASSPGLAGSLSYEQYF.

This clonotype has only a few counts. This chain links TRBV20-1 with TRBJ2-1, with 14 nucleotides matching TRBD2. J gave up 6 bases and V 5 bases, and 6 bases lay outside the gene matches. The V gene's germline CDR1 is DFQATT and CDR2 SNEGSKA (reference sequence). The CDR3 spans 15 residues. The CDR3 nucleotides are TGCAGTGCTCCGACTAGCGGGGGGGCCGGCAATGAGCAGTTCTTC. It codes for CSAPTSGGAGNEQFF.

This clonotype showed up many times. The genes are TRBV7-6 and TRBJ2-3; 9 nucleotides line up with TRBD2. Germline V CDR1 and CDR2: SGHVS, FNYEAQ. J was trimmed by 0 bases and V by 2 bases; bases with no gene match: 15. The CDR3 is 20 amino acids. The CDR3: CASSLFRDSGGLGSTDTQYF. For the CDR3, the DNA is TGTGCCAGCAGCTTATTCCGGGATAGCGGGGGCCTGGGGAGCACAGATACGCAGTATTTT.

This clonotype was observed at least ten times. The chain employs TRBV12-3 or TRBV12-4 and TRBJ2-7; D ambiguous. This CDR3 comprises 13 residues. Trimming took 5 bases from V and 0 from J, leaving 8 bases between them. This chain's CDR3 is CASSPGRSYEQYF. The CDR3 DNA follows: TGTGCCAGCAGTCCCGGACGCTCCTACGAGCAGTACTTC.

This clonotype was seen many times. The CDR3 bases are TGTGCCATCAGTGATTTATACGAGCAGTTCTTC. This translates into CAISDLYEQFF. The chain joins TRBV10-3 to TRBJ2-1, with D unresolved. Germline values: CDR1 ENHRY, CDR2 SYGVKD. This CDR3 contains 11 residues. V dropped 3 bases and J dropped 10 bases, with 7 bases sitting between them.

In this sample, this clonotype turned up many times. The genes are TRBV20-1 and TRBJ2-5; no firm D call. Trimming cost V 7 bases and J 1 base, with 28 bases left between them. Germline V lookup: CDR1 DFQATT, CDR2 SNEGSKA (reference sequence). The CDR3 spans 18 residues. The CDR3 nucleotides read TGCAGTGGGGCGACGGACGGCCTAGTTCCCCTTGCCCAAGAGACCCAGTACTTC. Amino acid sequence: CSGATDGLVPLAQETQYF.

This clonotype was observed many times. The chain combines TRBV7-6 with TRBJ2-2, with 9 nucleotides matching TRBD2. CDR3 length equals 17 residues. J lost 4 bases, V lost 2 bases, and 8 bases had no gene match. CDR1 and CDR2 (germline): SGHVS, FNYEAQ. CDR3: CASSLSGTSSPTGELFF. The CDR3 region has the DNA TGTGCCAGCAGCTTATCCGGGACTAGCTCCCCCACCGGGGAGCTGTTTTTT.

This clonotype occurred a few times. This sequence joins TRBV3-1 and TRBJ1-2; 8 nucleotides agree with TRBD1. V shed 0 bases, J shed 8 bases, and the junction held 5 bases outside the gene matches. This CDR3 is built from 14 residues. Germline V gene lookup returns CDR1 LGHDT and CDR2 YNNKEL (reference sequence). CDR3 nucleotides: TGTGCCAGCAGCCAAGACAGGGGGCGGCAAGGCTACACCTTC. It encodes CASSQDRGRQGYTF.

This clonotype was found a few times. J is TRBJ2-7 and V is TRBV5-4; 8 nucleotides line up with TRBD2. Trimming at V came to 0 bases and at J to 4 bases, leaving 6 bases not matched to a gene. This CDR3 has 15 residues. CDR1 is SGHNT, CDR2 YYREEE, per germline (reference sequence). The CDR3 region has the DNA TGTGCCAGCAGCTTGGACGGGGGGGGAAATTACGAGCAGTACTTC. Translation: CASSLDGGGNYEQYF.

The chain links TRBV15 to TRBJ2-1; 9 bases are a match to TRBD1. V lost 3 bases to trimming and J lost 3 bases; unmatched junction nucleotides: 3. Germline assignment: CDR1 LNHNV and CDR2 YYDKDF (reference sequence). The CDR3 runs to 15 residues. The CDR3 region is CATSSLGQGYNEQFF. For the CDR3, the DNA is TGTGCCACCAGCAGCCTGGGACAGGGCTACAATGAGCAGTTCTTC.

This clonotype has ten or more counts. This chain links TRBV13 with TRBJ2-2; 9 nucleotides agree with TRBD2. The germline V gene has CDR1 PRHDT and CDR2 FYEKMQ (reference sequence). The CDR3 covers 17 residues. Losses at the gene ends were 5 bases for V and 2 bases for J; bases not matched to a gene: 9. CDR3 in DNA: TGTGCCAGCAGCCCGCGGAAAGCGGGGGGAAACACCGGGGAGCTGTTTTTT. Protein product: CASSPRKAGGNTGELFF.

This clonotype was counted at least ten times. The genes are TRBV20-1 and TRBJ2-5, with D unresolved. The CDR3 has 11 residues. Germline CDR1 reads DFQATT; CDR2 reads SNEGSKA (reference sequence). V lost 6 bases and J 5 bases, leaving 10 bases between the germline ends. The CDR3, as DNA: TGCAGTGCCACCCTCGGGGAGACCCAGTACTTC. Translated: CSATLGETQYF.

This clonotype was observed at least ten times. The CDR3 sequence: CASSQGTSDEQYF. The CDR3 coding sequence is TGTGCCAGCAGCCAAGGGACTAGCGACGAGCAGTACTTC. The gene calls are TRBV3-1 and TRBJ2-7, with 9 bases fitting TRBD2. V was pared by 1 base and J by 5 bases, with 0 bases of the junction left unmatched. Per the germline V gene, CDR1 is LGHDT and CDR2 is YNNKEL (reference sequence). The CDR3 sequence is 13 residues long.

The table lists this clonotype with many counts. The chain has TRBV5-1 and TRBJ1-5; TRBD1 matches at 7 bases. V lost 1 base and J lost 9; bases outside the gene matches: 7. The germline CDR1 and CDR2 sequences are SGHRS and YFSETQ. There are 14 residues in the CDR3. The CDR3 region is CASSLQGEGGPQHF. In nucleotides, the CDR3 is TGCGCCAGCAGCTTGCAGGGGGAAGGAGGGCCCCAGCATTTT.

This clonotype was recorded many times. The gene calls are TRBV20-1 and TRBJ2-5, with 13 bases identical to TRBD2. The J segment lost 3 bases and the V segment lost 6 bases, leaving 16 bases of the junction unmatched. CDR3 size: 18 residues. Germline V gene lookup returns CDR1 DFQATT and CDR2 SNEGSKA (reference sequence). DNA of the CDR3: TGCAGTGCCGGAGGAGGGCTAACTAGCGGGAGGGTGGAAGAGACCCAGTACTTC. This codes for CSAGGGLTSGRVEETQYF.

This sequence joins TRBV12-5 and TRBJ2-7, with D unclear. The CDR3 spans 16 residues. Trimming removed 5 bases at V and 3 bases at J, with 20 bases between. CDR1 LGHNT and CDR2 FRNRAP come from the germline V gene. The CDR3 region is CASGPRLRIEGYEQYF. The DNA for the CDR3 is TGTGCTAGTGGTCCGAGATTAAGGATCGAAGGCTACGAGCAGTACTTC.

The rearrangement joins TRBV28 to TRBJ2-1; no definite D call. V was cut by 7 bases and J by 3 bases, with 7 bases left in between. CDR1 and CDR2 from the germline V gene are MDHEN and SYDVKM. The CDR3 is 12 amino acids. In nucleotides, the CDR3 is TGTGCCAGCAAGAGCGACTACAATGAGCAGTTCTTC. Residues: CASKSDYNEQFF.

This clonotype was counted ten times or more. The V and J genes are TRBV18 and TRBJ2-2; TRBD1 matches at 7 bases. The CDR3 spans 14 residues. CDR1 is KGHSH and CDR2 is LQKENI in the germline V gene. V shed 3 bases, J shed 4 bases, and the junction held 2 bases outside the gene matches. Here the CDR3 DNA reads TGTGCCAGCTCACCGGGACAGCTCACCGGGGAGCTGTTTTTT. It yields the protein CASSPGQLTGELFF. The variable domain in full, completed from reference TRBV18 and TRBJ2-2, reads NAGVMQNPRHLVRRRGQEARLRCSPMKGHSHVYWYRQLPEEGLKFMVYLQKENIIDESGMPKERFSAEFPKEGPSILRIQQVVRGDSAAYFCASSPGQLTGELFFGEGSRLTVL.

This clonotype ranks as medium-sized. The chain carries TRBV28 and TRBJ2-5; D remains ambiguous. CDR1 and CDR2 (germline): MDHEN, SYDVKM. This CDR3 region has 14 residues. Trimming pared 3 bases from V and 5 bases from J, leaving 13 bases between. The CDR3 reads CASSFPSVRETQYF. For the CDR3, the DNA is TGTGCCAGCAGTTTCCCCAGCGTCCGGGAGACCCAGTACTTC.

This clonotype was found many times. This chain joins TRBV29-1 and TRBJ1-2; 7 bases are shared with TRBD1. The CDR3 extends over 13 amino acids. The V segment lost 6 bases and the J segment 4 bases; nucleotides outside the gene matches: 8. CDR1 and CDR2 from the germline V gene are SQVTM and ANQGSEA. In DNA form, the CDR3 reads TGCAGCGTCGGACAGGAGAACAGCTATGGCTACACCTTC. Translated, it gives CSVGQENSYGYTF.

This clonotype appeared many times. The CDR3 nucleotides are TGTGCCAGCAGTATCACCGGGACAGCGAACACCGGGGAGCTGTTTTTT. Its translation: CASSITGTANTGELFF. The chain is built from TRBV28 and TRBJ2-2, with 7 bases fitting TRBD1. J lost 0 bases, V lost 5 bases, and 6 bases had no gene match. The germline V gene encodes CDR1 MDHEN and CDR2 SYDVKM. This CDR3 is built from 16 residues. The full variable domain, its missing parts supplied by reference TRBV28 and TRBJ2-2, is DVKVTQSSRYLVKRTGEKVFLECVQDMDHENMFWYRQDPGLGLRLIYFSYDVKMKEKGDIPEGYSVSREKKERFSLILESASTNQTSMYLCASSITGTANTGELFFGEGSRLTVL.

The chain has TRBV5-1 and TRBJ2-1; 8 bases agree with TRBD2. This CDR3 comprises 17 residues. From germline, CDR1 is SGHRS and CDR2 YFSETQ. V was clipped by 4 bases and J by 9 bases; unmatched bases: 18. CDR3 sequence reads: CASSPLSSGTSLVEQFF. For the CDR3, the DNA is TGCGCCAGCAGCCCTCTCTCCTCCGGGACTAGTTTGGTTGAGCAGTTCTTC.

This clonotype was counted at least ten times. The chain carries TRBV4-2 and TRBJ1-6, with TRBD1 identical over 7 bases. This CDR3 is 16 amino acids long. Germline CDR1 reads LGHNA; CDR2 reads YNFKEQ. Germline trimming cut 0 bases from V and 7 bases from J; bases unmatched to any gene: 6. CDR3 DNA: TGTGCCAGCAGCCAAGACCTCGGGACAGTCAATTCACCCCTCCACTTT. Protein: CASSQDLGTVNSPLHF.

This clonotype was counted at least ten times. This chain uses TRBV20-1 with TRBJ2-7; D not resolved. The CDR3 is made up of 12 amino acids. Looked up from germline, CDR1 is DFQATT and CDR2 is SNEGSKA (reference sequence). The V end lost 8 bases, the J end lost 0 bases, and 11 bases lay between the germline ends. CDR3 in amino acids: CSLDDFSYEQYF. In nucleotides, the CDR3 is TGCAGTCTGGATGACTTCTCCTACGAGCAGTACTTC.

CDR3 DNA: TGTGCCAGCTCACCCCGACAGGGAAGAGAGGAGACCCAGTACTTC. Residues: CASSPRQGREETQYF. The chain links TRBV18 to TRBJ2-5; 7 bases agree with TRBD1. The CDR3 contains 15 residues. The J segment lost 5 bases and the V segment lost 3 bases, leaving 9 bases of the junction unmatched. Germline assignment: CDR1 KGHSH and CDR2 LQKENI.

This clonotype was detected ten times or more. V and J are TRBV28 and TRBJ2-7; 8 bases line up with TRBD1. V shed 6 bases, J shed 1 base, and the junction held 8 bases outside the gene matches. Germline values: CDR1 MDHEN, CDR2 SYDVKM. This CDR3 contains 15 residues. CDR3 nucleotide sequence: TGTGCCAGCAGGGGACAGGTCCCCTTTTCCTACGAGCAGTACTTC. This encodes CASRGQVPFSYEQYF.

This clonotype was found many times. The rearrangement uses TRBV25-1 and TRBJ1-6; D gene ambiguous. Looked up from germline, CDR1 is MGHDK and CDR2 is SYGVNS. The CDR3 runs to 12 residues. The V end was cut by 4 bases, the J end by 11 bases, with 9 bases between. CDR3 protein: CASSGEYTPLHF. The DNA of the CDR3 is TGTGCCAGCAGTGGAGAATACACACCCCTCCACTTT.

In this sample, this clonotype turned up many times. The rearrangement links TRBV6-1 to TRBJ1-2; D call uncertain. Germline V lookup: CDR1 MNHNS, CDR2 SASEGT. The CDR3 has 15 residues. With 3 bases removed from V and 3 bases from J, the gap between germline ends came to 14 bases. This CDR3 is CASSEVQHVDYGYTF. As DNA, the CDR3 is TGTGCCAGCAGTGAGGTACAGCACGTGGACTATGGCTACACCTTC.

This clonotype appeared many times. J is TRBJ1-2 and V is TRBV5-1; D is unresolved. Germline V lookup: CDR1 SGHRS, CDR2 YFSETQ. The CDR3 is 15 amino acids. The germline V and J ends were trimmed by 9 bases and 3 bases, with 21 bases remaining between them. DNA of the CDR3: TGCGCCACCGGTCCGGATTCTTCATCACACTATGGCTACACCTTC. This gives the protein CATGPDSSSHYGYTF.

Ten or more counts support this clonotype. The chain employs TRBV7-9 and TRBJ2-7; no definite D call. Germline CDR1 SEHNR, CDR2 FQNEAQ (reference sequence). The V gene lost 2 bases and the J gene lost 0 bases, with 8 bases spanning the gap. This CDR3 region has 14 residues. CDR3 loop: CASSLNSNSYEQYF. The CDR3 region has the DNA TGTGCCAGCAGCTTAAATTCCAACTCCTACGAGCAGTACTTC.